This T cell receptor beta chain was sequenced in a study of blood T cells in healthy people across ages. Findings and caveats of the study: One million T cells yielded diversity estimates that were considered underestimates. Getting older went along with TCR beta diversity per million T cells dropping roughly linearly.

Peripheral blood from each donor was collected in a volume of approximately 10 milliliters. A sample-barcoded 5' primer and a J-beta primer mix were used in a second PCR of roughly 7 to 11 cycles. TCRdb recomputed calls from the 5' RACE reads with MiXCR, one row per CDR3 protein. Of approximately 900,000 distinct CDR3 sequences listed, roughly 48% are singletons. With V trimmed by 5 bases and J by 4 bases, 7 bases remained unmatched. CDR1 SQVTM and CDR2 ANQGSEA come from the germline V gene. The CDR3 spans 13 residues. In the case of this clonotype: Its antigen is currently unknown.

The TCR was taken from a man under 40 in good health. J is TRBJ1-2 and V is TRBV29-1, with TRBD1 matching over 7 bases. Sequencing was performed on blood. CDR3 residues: CSVTGTVGYGYTF. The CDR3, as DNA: TGCAGCGTTACCGGGACAGTGGGCTATGGCTACACCTTC. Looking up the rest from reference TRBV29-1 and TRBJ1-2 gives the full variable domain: SAVISQKPSRDICQRGTSLTIQCQVDSQVTMMFWYRQQPGQSLTLIATANQGSEATYESGFVIDKFPISRPNLTFSTLTVSNMSPEDSSIYLCSVTGTVGYGYTFGSGTRLTVV.